This T cell receptor (beta chain) was sequenced in a study of blood T cell repertoires in COVID-19. This clone was observed a handful of times. CDR1 is SGHTA, CDR2 FQGNSA, per germline. The J segment lost 9 bases and the V segment lost 9 bases, leaving 1 base of the junction unmatched. CDR3 length equals 12 residues. The method was immunoSEQ multiplex PCR; TCRdb's version includes in-frame clones alone and lacks a portion of them. The data show around 200,000 clones, roughly 86% seen once. Sequencing was carried out using PBMCs or T cells enriched from blood (not recorded which). This TCR was sampled from a man in his forties or fifties with acute COVID-19. This rearrangement joins TRBV7-2 to TRBJ1-6, with TRBD1 identical over 11 bases. CDR3 in DNA: TGTGCCAGTGGACAGGGGGCTTCACCCCTCCACTTT. Protein product: CASGQGASPLHF. Filled out from reference TRBV7-2 and TRBJ1-6, the complete variable domain reads GAGVSQSPSNKVTEKGKDVELRCDPISGHTALYWYRQSLGQGLEFLIYFQGNSAPDKSGLPSDRFSAERTGGSVSTLTIQRTQQEDSAVYLCASGQGASPLHFGNGTRLTVT.